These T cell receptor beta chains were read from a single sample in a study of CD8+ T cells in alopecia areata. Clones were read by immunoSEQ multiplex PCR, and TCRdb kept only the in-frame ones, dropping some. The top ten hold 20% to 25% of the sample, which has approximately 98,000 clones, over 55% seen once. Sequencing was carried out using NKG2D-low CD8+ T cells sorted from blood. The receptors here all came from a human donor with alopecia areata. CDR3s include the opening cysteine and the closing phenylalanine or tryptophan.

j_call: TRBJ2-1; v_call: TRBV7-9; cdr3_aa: CASSLGQGPQFF
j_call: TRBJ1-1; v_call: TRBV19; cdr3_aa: CASSPAGFYTEAFF
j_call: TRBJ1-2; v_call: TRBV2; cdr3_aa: CASSDDIQGSDGYTF
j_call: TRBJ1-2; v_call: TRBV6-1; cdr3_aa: CASTGDLYGYTF
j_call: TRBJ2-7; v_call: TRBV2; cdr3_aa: CASFGGGHEQYF
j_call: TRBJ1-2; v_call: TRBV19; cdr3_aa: CASRSLIEGTYGYTF
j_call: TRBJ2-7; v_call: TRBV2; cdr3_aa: CASSEAVFGTSGYQDSHEQYF
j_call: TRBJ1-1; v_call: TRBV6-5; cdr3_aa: CASSPTYHNTEAFF
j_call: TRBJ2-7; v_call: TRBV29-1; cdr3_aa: CSVRVSGRVSSYEQYF
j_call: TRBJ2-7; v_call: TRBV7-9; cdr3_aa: CASSLVGDEQYF
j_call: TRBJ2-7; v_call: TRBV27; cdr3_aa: CASSSRDYYEQYF
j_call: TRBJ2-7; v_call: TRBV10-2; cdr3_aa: CASSYSGLDGEQYF
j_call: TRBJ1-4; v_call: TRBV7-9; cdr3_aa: CASSPTVGRGEKLFF
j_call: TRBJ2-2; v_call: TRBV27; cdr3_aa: CASNPGTGELFF
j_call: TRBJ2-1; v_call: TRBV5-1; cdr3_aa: CASSLSGGGPRGYNEQFF
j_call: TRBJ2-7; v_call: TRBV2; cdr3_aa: CASREKYEQYF
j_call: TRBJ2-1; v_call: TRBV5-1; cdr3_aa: CASSWSHEQFF
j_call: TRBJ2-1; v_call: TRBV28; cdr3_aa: CASTLGPSNEQFF
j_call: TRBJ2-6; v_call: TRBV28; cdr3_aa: CASNPGPSHSGANVLTF
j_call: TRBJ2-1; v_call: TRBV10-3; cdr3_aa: CASGEAYNEQFF
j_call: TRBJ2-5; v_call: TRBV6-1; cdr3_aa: CASSAEQYNQETQYF
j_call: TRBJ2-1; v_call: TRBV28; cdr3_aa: CASSLSGAEQFF
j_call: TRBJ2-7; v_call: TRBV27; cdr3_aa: CASSLSSTYEQYF
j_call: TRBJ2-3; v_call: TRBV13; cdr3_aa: CASSLGADTQYF
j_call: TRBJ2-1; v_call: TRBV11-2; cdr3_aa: CASSLDYSSRDNEQFF
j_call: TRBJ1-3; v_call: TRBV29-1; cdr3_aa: CSVELTSGNTIYF
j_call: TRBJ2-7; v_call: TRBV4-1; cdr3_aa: CASSQETGTDSYEQYF
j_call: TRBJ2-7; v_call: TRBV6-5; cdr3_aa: CASSLAGQGWYEQYF
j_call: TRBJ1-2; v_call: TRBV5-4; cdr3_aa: CASSLANTGYTF
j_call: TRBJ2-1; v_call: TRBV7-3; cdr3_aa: CASSSPGGINNEQFF
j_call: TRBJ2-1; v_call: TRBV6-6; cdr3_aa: CASSPLRTTNEQFF
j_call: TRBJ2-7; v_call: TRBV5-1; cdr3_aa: CASSFSPGRADYEQYF
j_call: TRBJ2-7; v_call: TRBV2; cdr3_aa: CASRLMAGGSYEQYF
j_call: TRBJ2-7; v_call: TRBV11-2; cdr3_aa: CASSLDRRSGGTYEQYF
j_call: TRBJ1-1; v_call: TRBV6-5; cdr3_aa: CASSYGGTEAFF
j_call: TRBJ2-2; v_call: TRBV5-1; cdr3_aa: CASSTGLAGGRNTGELFF
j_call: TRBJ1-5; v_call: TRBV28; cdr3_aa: CASSPGQGGQPQHF
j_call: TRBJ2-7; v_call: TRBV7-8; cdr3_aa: CASSHKQWGTSGRPYEQYF
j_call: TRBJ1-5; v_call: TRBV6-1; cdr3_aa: CASSEDRGYQPQHF
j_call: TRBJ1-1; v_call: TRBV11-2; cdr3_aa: CASSTGPGNTEAFF